This section outlines one T cell receptor (beta chain) sequence together with its context. Its antigen is as yet unknown. This sample is drawn from a study of blood T cells in healthy people across ages. Primed by a sample-barcoded 5' primer and a J-beta primer mix, a second PCR proceeded for roughly 6 to 12 cycles. Sequencing recovered at least 2.5 million CDR3-containing paired-end reads from each sample. TCRdb reanalysed the 5' RACE reads using MiXCR and keeps one entry per CDR3 protein. The sample records 550,000 to 800,000 distinct CDR3 sequences, roughly 20% being singletons. CDR1 and CDR2 from the germline V gene are SGHTA and FQGNSA. V shed 5 bases and J 0 bases; nucleotides not matched to a gene: 6. CDR3 size: 15 residues. Overall study findings and caveats: Age advanced and TCR beta diversity per million T cells fell, roughly linearly. Donor CMV infection status was unknown, possibly confounding age-related changes in expanded clonotypes. Aged donors had fewer naive CD4+ cells and lower diversity than long-lived donors.

Sequencing was done on a sample of blood. This receptor was taken from a man in his sixties or seventies in good health. This chain connects TRBV7-2 to TRBJ2-5; 7 bases agree with TRBD2. Here the CDR3 DNA reads TGTGCCAGCAGCGGCTCCGGGACTAACCAAGAGACCCAGTACTTC. It encodes CASSGSGTNQETQYF.